This TCR beta chain was identified in a study of T cell repertoires in ileal Crohn's disease. This clone was seen a handful of times. Time point meaning: neoterminal ileum biopsy at postoperative endoscopy, about 6 months after surgery. Using immunoSEQ multiplex PCR, the repertoire was profiled, and TCRdb retains in-frame clones only, with some absent. The sample lists about 13,000 clones, 78% occurring once. Trimming pared 0 bases from V and 1 base from J, leaving 7 bases between. The germline CDR1 and CDR2 sequences are SGHNT and YYREEE (reference sequence). This CDR3 comprises 14 residues. The gene calls are TRBV5-4 and TRBJ2-5; D is unresolved. The receptor was isolated from an adult with Crohn's disease. The sample comprised ileal tissue. The chain's CDR3 is CASSLGVGQETQYF. CDR3 nucleotides: TGTGCCAGCAGCTTGGGCGTCGGCCAAGAGACCCAGTACTTC.